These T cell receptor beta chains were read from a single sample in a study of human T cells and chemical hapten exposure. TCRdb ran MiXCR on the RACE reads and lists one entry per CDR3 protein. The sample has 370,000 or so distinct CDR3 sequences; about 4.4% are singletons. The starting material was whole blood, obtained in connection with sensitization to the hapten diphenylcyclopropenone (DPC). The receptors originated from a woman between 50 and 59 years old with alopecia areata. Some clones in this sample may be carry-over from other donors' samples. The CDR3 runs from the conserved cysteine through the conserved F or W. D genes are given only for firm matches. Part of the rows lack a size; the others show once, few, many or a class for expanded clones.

TGCGCCAGCAGCACGGGACAGGGGATGAACACTGAAGCTTTCTTT,CASSTGQGMNTEAFF,TRBD1,TRBJ1-1,many,TRBV5-1,15
TGTGCCAGCAGTCCGGGGACAGGGCCCCATGAGCAGTTCTTC,CASSPGTGPHEQFF,TRBD1,TRBJ2-1,many,TRBV27,14
TGCGCCAGCAGCTTGGCGATGACAGGGTCCATCTACGAGCAGTACTTC,CASSLAMTGSIYEQYF,TRBD1,TRBJ2-7,few,TRBV5-1,16
TGTGCCAGCAGGGACCTGTCTAATGAGCAGTTCTTC,CASRDLSNEQFF,.,TRBJ2-1,few,TRBV6-1,12
TGTGCCAGCAGTGAAGCAAGGGCGGGGGATACGTACTTC,CASSEARAGDTYF,TRBD2,TRBJ2-7,many,TRBV2,13
TGTGCCAGCAGTTACTCTGGACAGGCAAATTCACCCCTCCACTTT,CASSYSGQANSPLHF,TRBD1,TRBJ1-6,few,TRBV6-5,15
TGTGCCGCATCTTTCGGGGGGAATGAGCAGTTCTTC,CAASFGGNEQFF,TRBD2,TRBJ2-1,many,TRBV19,12
TGTGCCAGCAGCGGACAGGGCTCAGATACGCAGTATTTT,CASSGQGSDTQYF,TRBD1,TRBJ2-3,many,TRBV7-9,13
TGTGCCAGCAGTGACGACAGGCCGGAGCAGCCCCAGCATTTT,CASSDDRPEQPQHF,.,TRBJ1-5,many,TRBV2,14
TGCAGTGCTAGATCCACGGGTGATACGCAGTATTTT,CSARSTGDTQYF,.,TRBJ2-3,few,TRBV20-1,12
TGTGCCAGCAGCCAAGATCCGGGGGGGACAGATACGCAGTATTTT,CASSQDPGGTDTQYF,TRBD2,TRBJ2-3,many,TRBV4-2,15
TGTGCCAGCAGTTACTGGCAGAACACTGAAGCTTTCTTT,CASSYWQNTEAFF,.,TRBJ1-1,few,TRBV6-5,13
TGCGCCAGCAGCCAAGGTGTTAGCGGGGGGCAGGATGAGCAGTTCTTC,CASSQGVSGGQDEQFF,TRBD2,TRBJ2-1,few,TRBV4-1,16
TGCGCCAGCAGCCAAGAACCGGCAGATACGCAGTATTTT,CASSQEPADTQYF,.,TRBJ2-3,few,TRBV4-1,13
TGCACCGCGGTGGAAAACCAAGAGACCCAGTACTTC,CTAVENQETQYF,.,TRBJ2-5,few,TRBV20-1,12
TGTGCCAGCACGTCGACTAGCGGGAGTCGCACCGGGGAGCTGTTTTTT,CASTSTSGSRTGELFF,TRBD2,TRBJ2-2,few,TRBV6-6,16
TGCGCCAGCAGCTGGGGAGGTCTCAATCAGCCCCAGCATTTT,CASSWGGLNQPQHF,.,TRBJ1-5,many,TRBV5-1,14
TGTGCCAGCGATAGGCGGGGGCGCGGAGATACGCAGTATTTT,CASDRRGRGDTQYF,.,TRBJ2-3,few,TRBV12-3/TRBV12-4,14
TGTGCCATCAGGGGGGGAGGCAGCACAGATACGCAGTATTTT,CAIRGGGSTDTQYF,.,TRBJ2-3,many,TRBV10-3,14
TGCAGCGTTACAGGATCCGGGGCCAACGTCCTGACTTTC,CSVTGSGANVLTF,.,TRBJ2-6,few,TRBV29-1,13
TGTGCCAGCAGACCCTTCCCGGGAACTAGCATCGAGACCCAGTACTTC,CASRPFPGTSIETQYF,.,TRBJ2-5,.,TRBV7-2,16
TGTGCCAGCAGCTTCCAGACTAGCCTCACAGATACGCAGTATTTT,CASSFQTSLTDTQYF,TRBD2,TRBJ2-3,many,TRBV27,15
TGCAGCGCCCGTCGGGGCCCGAACACCGGGGAGCTGTTTTTT,CSARRGPNTGELFF,.,TRBJ2-2,many,TRBV29-1,14
TGTGCCAGCACTGCAGGGGTTCAGCCCCAGCATTTT,CASTAGVQPQHF,.,TRBJ1-5,many,TRBV28,12
TGTGCCAGCAGTTCGGACGGACACTATGGCTACACCTTC,CASSSDGHYGYTF,.,TRBJ1-2,many,TRBV6-2/TRBV6-3,13
TGCAGTGCTAGAGATCCCAGGGGATACTACGAGCAGTACTTC,CSARDPRGYYEQYF,.,TRBJ2-7,many,TRBV20-1,14
TGTGCCAGCAGCCCCCCCGGCAACATGGCGGGGGAGCTGTTTTTT,CASSPPGNMAGELFF,.,TRBJ2-2,many,TRBV5-4,15
TGTGCCACCAACCCCGACAGGGTCTACTACGAGCAGTACTTC,CATNPDRVYYEQYF,TRBD1,TRBJ2-7,many,TRBV6-1,14
TGTGCCAGCAGCCCTCCGGGACTGATCTACGAGCAGTACTTC,CASSPPGLIYEQYF,.,TRBJ2-7,many,TRBV13,14
TGTGCTAGTGGAGCTGGGGGCTACACCTTC,CASGAGGYTF,.,TRBJ1-2,few,TRBV12-5,10
TGTGCCAGCAGGAGACAGGGAAACGTCAATGAGCAGTTCTTC,CASRRQGNVNEQFF,TRBD1,TRBJ2-1,many,TRBV6-5,14
TGTGCCAGCAGAGGGGGCCCCGGCTCCTACAATGAGCAGTTCTTC,CASRGGPGSYNEQFF,TRBD1,TRBJ2-1,.,TRBV12-3/TRBV12-4,15
TGCGCCAGCAGCCTCGCCCATGCTAGCGTAAATGAGCAGTTCTTC,CASSLAHASVNEQFF,.,TRBJ2-1,many,TRBV4-1,15
TGTGCCTGGAGGCTAGTCCGCGACACCGGGGAGCTGTTTTTT,CAWRLVRDTGELFF,.,TRBJ2-2,few,TRBV30,14
TGTGCCTGGGGGAATGACAGGGTGGCCGGGGCCAACGTCCTGACTTTC,CAWGNDRVAGANVLTF,TRBD1,TRBJ2-6,many,TRBV30,16
TGTGCCAGCAGCAAACATATCTCTGGGGCCAACGTCCTGACTTTC,CASSKHISGANVLTF,.,TRBJ2-6,few,TRBV14,15
TGTGCCAGCAGCTTAGAGGAAAGCGGTGAGCAGTTCTTC,CASSLEESGEQFF,.,TRBJ2-1,many,TRBV7-2,13
TGTGCCAGCAGCTCCCGGGACAGGGATAATTCACCCCTCCACTTT,CASSSRDRDNSPLHF,TRBD1,TRBJ1-6,many,TRBV7-2,15
TGTGCCACCAGCAGTAGGGACGGGCGGGACGAGCAGTACTTC,CATSSRDGRDEQYF,.,TRBJ2-7,many,TRBV15,14
TGTGCCATCAGGACAGGGAGCACAGATACGCAGTATTTT,CAIRTGSTDTQYF,TRBD1,TRBJ2-3,.,TRBV10-3,13
TGTGCCAGCAGTTTCAACACGCAAGAGACCCAGTACTTC,CASSFNTQETQYF,.,TRBJ2-5,.,TRBV12-3/TRBV12-4,13
TGTGCCAGCAGTCCGGGGACCGGCGGTCGCTACACCTTC,CASSPGTGGRYTF,.,TRBJ1-2,many,TRBV12-3/TRBV12-4,13
TGTGCCATCAACCAGGGACTAGCTAACAATGAGCAGTTCTTC,CAINQGLANNEQFF,TRBD2,TRBJ2-1,.,TRBV10-3,14
TGTGCCACGACAGTAGCTAACTATGGCTACACCTTC,CATTVANYGYTF,.,TRBJ1-2,.,TRBV5-6,12
TGTGCCAGCAGTGAATCTGACAGGGGAACATTCTACGAGCAGTACTTC,CASSESDRGTFYEQYF,TRBD1,TRBJ2-7,few,TRBV2,16
TGCGCCAGCAGCTTGGCCTTAGGACAGGGGGCGGACACTGAAGCTTTCTTT,CASSLALGQGADTEAFF,TRBD1,TRBJ1-1,many,TRBV5-1,17
TGTGCCAGCAGACCTGGGACCGCCGGGGCACCCCTCCACTTT,CASRPGTAGAPLHF,.,TRBJ1-6,once,TRBV12-3/TRBV12-4,14
TGTGCCAGCAGCTATTTATTGGGGGGGAGCACTCACCCGGGAGATACGCAGTATTTT,CASSYLLGGSTHPGDTQYF,TRBD2,TRBJ2-3,many,TRBV7-3,19
TGTGCCAGCAGCCAACCCGGGACAGGAACCTACGAGCAGTACTTC,CASSQPGTGTYEQYF,TRBD1,TRBJ2-7,many,TRBV3-1,15
TGTGCCAGCAGCTCAACTGGGGGCGGGATCATCCCAGATACGCAGTATTTT,CASSSTGGGIIPDTQYF,.,TRBJ2-3,many,TRBV7-2,17
TGTGCCAGCAGCCAAGATCAGGGCACAGATACGCAGTATTTT,CASSQDQGTDTQYF,.,TRBJ2-3,few,TRBV4-2,14
TGTGCCAGCAGCTCGCTGCGGGGGAGTTACGAGCAGTACTTC,CASSSLRGSYEQYF,TRBD2,TRBJ2-7,few,TRBV11-2,14
TGTGCCAGCAGTCTCACGACTAGCGGAGGCGGAGAGCTGTTTTTT,CASSLTTSGGGELFF,TRBD2,TRBJ2-2,few,TRBV28,15
TGTGCCAGCAGCCACGACAGGACGAACACTGAAGCTTTCTTT,CASSHDRTNTEAFF,.,TRBJ1-1,many,TRBV7-3,14
TGTGCCAGCAGTTTGGGCGGACCCTACGAGCAGTACTTC,CASSLGGPYEQYF,.,TRBJ2-7,many,TRBV12-3/TRBV12-4,13
TGTGCCAGCAGCTTACTTGCAGACACCTACGAGCAGTACTTC,CASSLLADTYEQYF,.,TRBJ2-7,many,TRBV7-6,14
TGTGCCAGCAGCCAAAAGAGCGGGTACAATGAGCAGTTCTTC,CASSQKSGYNEQFF,.,TRBJ2-1,.,TRBV3-1,14